These 3 T cell receptor beta chains came from one sample sequenced in a study of cytomegalovirus exposure and HLA in healthy donors. With 60 Vbeta and 13 Jbeta primers, the PCR was carried out. Only in-frame clones appear in the TCRdb table, and some are missing; sequencing was by immunoSEQ multiplex PCR. This sample has some 80,000 clones; 78% occur once, and the top ten carry 5.5% to 7%. Material for sequencing was PBMCs. These receptors all come from a man in his late teens or twenties in good health and CMV-seropositive.

CDR3 loop: CASSPDRGPSQPQHF. CDR3 coding DNA: TGTGCCAGCAGTCCTGACAGGGGGCCTAGTCAGCCCCAGCATTTT. V usage is TRBV6-5 and J usage is TRBJ1-5; 10 bases line up with TRBD1. This CDR3 has 15 amino acids. Unmatched junction bases numbered 7, after V lost 5 bases and J lost 6 bases. Germline V lookup: CDR1 MNHEY, CDR2 SVGAGI.

The rearrangement links TRBV7-2 to TRBJ2-7; 9 bases agree with TRBD2. Germline values: CDR1 SGHTA, CDR2 FQGNSA. The ends lost 5 bases at V and 7 bases at J; junction bases unmatched: 9. The CDR3 is made up of 14 amino acids. The CDR3 region is CASSVSGGGLEQYF. CDR3 sequence (DNA): TGTGCCAGCAGCGTTAGCGGGGGAGGTCTTGAGCAGTACTTC.

This clone has more than one count but fewer than ten. The rearrangement joins TRBV2 to TRBJ1-1; D is ambiguous. CDR1 and CDR2 (germline): SNHLY, FYNNEI. CDR3 size: 13 residues. V dropped 7 bases and J dropped 1 base, with 10 bases sitting between them. The CDR3 spells CASNRVENTEAFF. For the CDR3, the DNA is TGTGCCAGCAACCGGGTTGAGAACACTGAAGCTTTCTTT.